This is a list of T cell receptor beta chains from one sample in a study of blood T cell repertoires in COVID-19. Clones were read by immunoSEQ multiplex PCR, and TCRdb kept only the in-frame ones, dropping some. The table lists 70,000 to 90,000 clones, 88% of them singletons. The sequencing sample was made of peripheral blood. The origin of the receptors is a man in his fifties with acute or convalescent COVID-19. Both conserved end residues are part of each CDR3. Fields, in order: D gene, V gene, J gene, clone size, CDR3 protein, CDR3 DNA. A D gene is named only where the DNA matches it firmly. The listing skips clone size in some rows; elsewhere it reads once, few, many or a size class.

d_call: NA
v_call: TRBV29-1
j_call: TRBJ2-3
clone_size: NA
cdr3_aa: CTALMGGGYTQYF
cdr3_nt: TGCACCGCCCTAATGGGAGGGGGATATACGCAGTATTTT

d_call: TRBD1
v_call: TRBV3-1/TRBV3-2
j_call: TRBJ2-2
clone_size: once
cdr3_aa: CASRRGDRYTGELFF
cdr3_nt: TGTGCCAGCAGACGTGGGGACAGGTACACCGGGGAGCTGTTTTTT

d_call: TRBD1
v_call: TRBV10-3
j_call: TRBJ2-7
clone_size: NA
cdr3_aa: CAISAGTGGNAQYF
cdr3_nt: TGTGCCATCAGTGCCGGGACAGGCGGGAATGCACAGTACTTC

d_call: TRBD2
v_call: TRBV10-3
j_call: TRBJ2-7
clone_size: NA
cdr3_aa: CATVLAGGEEQYF
cdr3_nt: TGTGCCACCGTACTAGCGGGGGGAGAAGAGCAGTACTTC

d_call: NA
v_call: TRBV29-1
j_call: TRBJ2-3
clone_size: NA
cdr3_aa: CSVTPYTDTQYF
cdr3_nt: TGCAGCGTCACACCGTACACAGATACGCAGTATTTT

d_call: TRBD1
v_call: TRBV23-1
j_call: TRBJ1-5
clone_size: NA
cdr3_aa: CASSLSDRGLNQPQHF
cdr3_nt: TGCGCCAGCAGTCTCTCGGACAGGGGGCTAAATCAGCCCCAGCATTTT

d_call: NA
v_call: TRBV7-2
j_call: TRBJ1-4
clone_size: once
cdr3_aa: CASSADRQDYEKLFF
cdr3_nt: TGTGCCAGCAGCGCCGACAGGCAGGATTATGAAAAACTGTTTTTT

d_call: NA
v_call: TRBV7-6
j_call: TRBJ2-5
clone_size: NA
cdr3_aa: CASSLGGGHVRETQYF
cdr3_nt: TGTGCCAGCAGCTTAGGGGGAGGTCATGTGCGAGAGACCCAGTACTTC

d_call: NA
v_call: TRBV18
j_call: TRBJ2-5
clone_size: NA
cdr3_aa: CASSKTLQETQYF
cdr3_nt: TGTGCCAGCTCGAAGACATTACAAGAGACCCAGTACTTC

d_call: TRBD1
v_call: TRBV9
j_call: TRBJ2-5
clone_size: NA
cdr3_aa: CASSVNRGQETQYF
cdr3_nt: TGTGCCAGCAGCGTCAACAGGGGGCAGGAGACCCAGTACTTC

d_call: NA
v_call: TRBV5-1
j_call: TRBJ1-6
clone_size: NA
cdr3_aa: CASSQDLPRGSPLHF
cdr3_nt: TGCGCCAGCAGCCAGGACTTACCCCGGGGTTCACCCCTCCACTTT

d_call: TRBD1
v_call: TRBV9
j_call: TRBJ1-2
clone_size: NA
cdr3_aa: CASSVTGAHNLEGYTF
cdr3_nt: TGTGCCAGCAGCGTAACAGGGGCCCACAACCTCGAGGGCTACACCTTC

d_call: NA
v_call: TRBV6-5
j_call: TRBJ1-1
clone_size: NA
cdr3_aa: CASMGRLNEAFF
cdr3_nt: TGTGCCAGCATGGGCAGGTTGAATGAAGCTTTCTTT

d_call: NA
v_call: TRBV4-2
j_call: TRBJ2-1
clone_size: NA
cdr3_aa: CASSQPDRGGEQFF
cdr3_nt: TGTGCCAGCAGCCAACCCGACAGGGGAGGGGAGCAGTTCTTC

d_call: TRBD1
v_call: TRBV7-6
j_call: TRBJ2-3
clone_size: NA
cdr3_aa: CASRDRGDTQYF
cdr3_nt: TGTGCCAGCAGAGACAGGGGAGATACGCAGTATTTT

d_call: TRBD1
v_call: TRBV23-1
j_call: TRBJ2-1
clone_size: NA
cdr3_aa: CASSQADRGPNNEQFF
cdr3_nt: TGCGCCAGCAGTCAAGCGGACAGGGGGCCTAACAATGAGCAGTTCTTC

d_call: NA
v_call: TRBV18
j_call: TRBJ2-7
clone_size: NA
cdr3_aa: CASSPRQGSEQYF
cdr3_nt: TGTGCCAGCTCACCCCGGCAGGGCTCCGAGCAGTACTTC

d_call: TRBD2
v_call: TRBV7-3
j_call: TRBJ2-1
clone_size: NA
cdr3_aa: CASSSSGGAPNEQFF
cdr3_nt: TGTGCCAGCAGCTCTAGCGGGGGGGCCCCCAATGAGCAGTTCTTC

d_call: TRBD2
v_call: TRBV12-3/TRBV12-4
j_call: TRBJ2-1
clone_size: NA
cdr3_aa: CASTTGGNEQFF
cdr3_nt: TGTGCCAGCACCACGGGAGGAAATGAGCAGTTCTTC

d_call: NA
v_call: TRBV5-6
j_call: TRBJ2-6
clone_size: once
cdr3_aa: CASSFTMGGSGANVLTF
cdr3_nt: TGTGCCAGCAGTTTCACCATGGGGGGTTCCGGGGCCAACGTCCTGACTTTC

d_call: NA
v_call: TRBV6-5
j_call: TRBJ2-7
clone_size: NA
cdr3_aa: CASKPGPSYEQYF
cdr3_nt: TGTGCCAGCAAACCTGGCCCCTCCTACGAGCAGTACTTC

d_call: NA
v_call: TRBV2
j_call: TRBJ1-2
clone_size: NA
cdr3_aa: CASRTQGGGYTF
cdr3_nt: TGTGCCAGCAGGACCCAGGGTGGGGGCTACACCTTC

d_call: TRBD1
v_call: TRBV19
j_call: TRBJ2-7
clone_size: NA
cdr3_aa: CASSIWPPGTGGYEQYF
cdr3_nt: TGTGCCAGTAGTATTTGGCCCCCCGGGACAGGCGGATACGAGCAGTACTTC

d_call: TRBD2
v_call: TRBV7-3
j_call: TRBJ2-5
clone_size: once
cdr3_aa: CASSLTGLATQETQYF
cdr3_nt: TGTGCCAGCAGCTTAACGGGACTAGCGACCCAAGAGACCCAGTACTTC

d_call: TRBD1
v_call: TRBV2
j_call: TRBJ2-7
clone_size: once
cdr3_aa: CASIPGQVPSYEQYF
cdr3_nt: TGTGCCAGCATCCCGGGACAGGTTCCCTCCTACGAGCAGTACTTC

d_call: NA
v_call: TRBV24-1
j_call: TRBJ1-2
clone_size: few
cdr3_aa: CATSDSGRGGYTF
cdr3_nt: TGTGCCACCAGTGATTCCGGTCGGGGTGGCTACACCTTC

d_call: NA
v_call: TRBV9
j_call: TRBJ2-1
clone_size: once
cdr3_aa: CASSVDSSSYNEQFF
cdr3_nt: TGTGCCAGCAGCGTCGACAGTAGCTCCTACAATGAGCAGTTCTTC

d_call: NA
v_call: TRBV5-1
j_call: TRBJ1-2
clone_size: NA
cdr3_aa: CASSLAPSNYGYTF
cdr3_nt: TGCGCCAGCAGCTTGGCCCCGTCTAACTATGGCTACACCTTC

d_call: NA
v_call: TRBV7-2
j_call: TRBJ2-1
clone_size: once
cdr3_aa: CASSFSQGSGNEQFF
cdr3_nt: TGTGCCAGCAGCTTTTCGCAGGGATCGGGCAATGAGCAGTTCTTC

d_call: NA
v_call: TRBV19
j_call: TRBJ1-2
clone_size: NA
cdr3_aa: CASSIARQNGYTF
cdr3_nt: TGTGCCAGTAGTATTGCGCGACAGAATGGCTACACCTTC

d_call: NA
v_call: TRBV19
j_call: TRBJ1-1
clone_size: few
cdr3_aa: CASIGEGRAFF
cdr3_nt: TGTGCCAGTATTGGGGAGGGCAGAGCTTTCTTT

d_call: TRBD1
v_call: TRBV19
j_call: TRBJ2-7
clone_size: NA
cdr3_aa: CASSRQGQLSSREQYF
cdr3_nt: TGTGCCAGTAGTAGACAGGGGCAACTCAGCAGCCGCGAGCAGTACTTC

d_call: TRBD1
v_call: TRBV6-6
j_call: TRBJ2-1
clone_size: NA
cdr3_aa: CASSYSPGQGWNEQFF
cdr3_nt: TGTGCCAGCAGTTACTCCCCGGGACAGGGTTGGAATGAGCAGTTCTTC

d_call: NA
v_call: TRBV4-2
j_call: TRBJ2-5
clone_size: NA
cdr3_aa: CASSQDGPLGETQYF
cdr3_nt: TGTGCCAGCAGCCAAGATGGCCCTCTAGGAGAGACCCAGTACTTC

d_call: NA
v_call: TRBV5-1
j_call: TRBJ2-6
clone_size: once
cdr3_aa: CASSYDTSGANVLTF
cdr3_nt: TGCGCCAGCAGCTACGACACGTCTGGGGCCAACGTCCTGACTTTC

d_call: TRBD1
v_call: TRBV6-5
j_call: TRBJ2-3
clone_size: once
cdr3_aa: CASSQQGYTQYF
cdr3_nt: TGTGCCAGCAGTCAACAGGGGTATACGCAGTATTTT

d_call: TRBD2
v_call: TRBV2
j_call: TRBJ2-1
clone_size: NA
cdr3_aa: CASRGTSGEIEQFF
cdr3_nt: TGTGCCAGCAGGGGGACTAGCGGGGAGATTGAGCAGTTCTTC

d_call: TRBD1
v_call: TRBV6-5
j_call: TRBJ2-5
clone_size: few
cdr3_aa: CASSYSTQGGQETQYF
cdr3_nt: TGTGCCAGCAGTTACTCGACACAGGGGGGTCAAGAGACCCAGTACTTC

d_call: TRBD2
v_call: TRBV2
j_call: TRBJ2-1
clone_size: NA
cdr3_aa: CASSLETSGGAGEQFF
cdr3_nt: TGTGCCAGCAGCCTTGAGACTAGCGGGGGGGCAGGTGAGCAGTTCTTC

d_call: TRBD1
v_call: TRBV6-5
j_call: TRBJ1-1
clone_size: NA
cdr3_aa: CASTVDRVRTEAFF
cdr3_nt: TGTGCCAGCACCGTAGACAGGGTTCGCACTGAAGCTTTCTTT

d_call: NA
v_call: TRBV19
j_call: TRBJ1-5
clone_size: once
cdr3_aa: CASMGWNQPQHF
cdr3_nt: TGTGCCAGTATGGGCTGGAATCAGCCCCAGCATTTT

d_call: NA
v_call: TRBV11-3
j_call: TRBJ2-3
clone_size: once
cdr3_aa: CASSLGQTSTDTQYF
cdr3_nt: TGTGCCAGCAGCTTAGGACAAACTAGCACAGATACGCAGTATTTT

d_call: NA
v_call: TRBV10-3
j_call: TRBJ2-7
clone_size: NA
cdr3_aa: CAISESRGTVYEQYF
cdr3_nt: TGTGCCATCAGTGAGTCAAGGGGTACGGTCTACGAGCAGTACTTC

d_call: TRBD2
v_call: TRBV10-3
j_call: TRBJ2-3
clone_size: NA
cdr3_aa: CAISEGGLAGFTDTQYF
cdr3_nt: TGTGCCATCAGTGAGGGGGGACTAGCGGGGTTTACAGATACGCAGTATTTT

d_call: TRBD2
v_call: TRBV3-1/TRBV3-2
j_call: TRBJ2-3
clone_size: NA
cdr3_aa: CASSYLAGATDTQYF
cdr3_nt: TGTGCCAGCAGCTACCTAGCGGGGGCCACAGATACGCAGTATTTT

d_call: NA
v_call: TRBV5-1
j_call: TRBJ2-2
clone_size: NA
cdr3_aa: CASSPIGGSGELFF
cdr3_nt: TGCGCCAGCAGCCCCATTGGGGGGTCCGGGGAGCTGTTTTTT

d_call: NA
v_call: TRBV7-9
j_call: TRBJ1-2
clone_size: NA
cdr3_aa: CASSPLDLGGYGYTF
cdr3_nt: TGTGCCAGCAGCCCCTTAGATCTAGGGGGCTATGGCTACACCTTC

d_call: NA
v_call: TRBV10-3
j_call: TRBJ1-2
clone_size: NA
cdr3_aa: CAISETADGYTF
cdr3_nt: TGTGCCATCAGTGAGACAGCCGATGGCTACACCTTC

d_call: NA
v_call: TRBV6-5
j_call: TRBJ1-1
clone_size: NA
cdr3_aa: CASYRANTEAFF
cdr3_nt: TGTGCCAGTTACAGGGCGAACACTGAAGCTTTCTTT

d_call: TRBD1
v_call: TRBV27
j_call: TRBJ1-2
clone_size: NA
cdr3_aa: CASSSDDRGDGYTF
cdr3_nt: TGTGCCAGCAGTTCCGACGACAGGGGGGATGGCTACACCTTC

d_call: TRBD2
v_call: TRBV6-5
j_call: TRBJ2-5
clone_size: NA
cdr3_aa: CASSYSSGGARETQYF
cdr3_nt: TGTGCCAGCAGTTACAGTAGCGGGGGGGCTAGGGAGACCCAGTACTTC

d_call: TRBD2
v_call: TRBV2
j_call: TRBJ2-4
clone_size: NA
cdr3_aa: CASSHRTSTENIQYF
cdr3_nt: TGTGCCAGCAGCCACCGGACTAGCACAGAAAACATTCAGTACTTC

d_call: TRBD1
v_call: TRBV7-3
j_call: TRBJ2-5
clone_size: NA
cdr3_aa: CASSSPGQGIETQYF
cdr3_nt: TGTGCCAGCAGCTCCCCGGGACAGGGAATAGAGACCCAGTACTTC

d_call: TRBD2
v_call: TRBV5-5
j_call: TRBJ2-2
clone_size: once
cdr3_aa: CASKQGLAGVANTGELFF
cdr3_nt: TGTGCCAGCAAACAGGGACTAGCGGGGGTGGCGAACACCGGGGAGCTGTTTTTT

d_call: NA
v_call: TRBV11-3
j_call: TRBJ2-2
clone_size: NA
cdr3_aa: CASSLEGPGELFF
cdr3_nt: TGTGCCAGCAGCTTAGAGGGGCCCGGGGAGCTGTTTTTT

d_call: NA
v_call: TRBV6-5
j_call: TRBJ2-5
clone_size: once
cdr3_aa: CASSYSRGGETQYF
cdr3_nt: TGTGCCAGCAGTTACTCGCGGGGTGGTGAGACCCAGTACTTC

d_call: NA
v_call: TRBV6-1
j_call: TRBJ2-7
clone_size: NA
cdr3_aa: CASSDISGRMSYEQYF
cdr3_nt: TGTGCCAGCAGTGATATCTCAGGGAGGATGTCCTACGAGCAGTACTTC

d_call: TRBD1
v_call: TRBV2
j_call: TRBJ1-6
clone_size: NA
cdr3_aa: CASSGDSLHNSPLHF
cdr3_nt: TGTGCCAGCAGCGGGGACAGCCTGCATAATTCACCCCTCCACTTT

d_call: TRBD2
v_call: TRBV3-1/TRBV3-2
j_call: TRBJ2-1
clone_size: NA
cdr3_aa: CASSPYTTSVYNEQFF
cdr3_nt: TGTGCCAGCAGCCCCTACACGACTAGCGTATACAATGAGCAGTTCTTC

d_call: NA
v_call: TRBV6-2/TRBV6-3
j_call: TRBJ2-1
clone_size: NA
cdr3_aa: CASSSGRLSSYNEQFF
cdr3_nt: TGTGCCAGCAGTTCGGGTCGTTTGAGCTCCTACAATGAGCAGTTCTTC